This TCR beta chain was sequenced during a study of control samples from healthy donors and cancer patients. Per germline, CDR1 MNHEY and CDR2 SVGAGI. The CDR3 contains 15 residues. V was clipped by 0 bases and J by 7 bases, with 13 bases between them. Libraries were prepared by immunoSEQ multiplex PCR; TCRdb keeps only in-frame clonotypes and omits some of them. Of about 140,000 clones listed, around 85% are singletons. The chain has TRBV6-5 and TRBJ2-1, with D perhaps matching TRBD1 (5 bases). The source material was blood. The TCR was taken from a woman aged 25 to 39 in good health. CDR3 nucleotide sequence: TGTGCCAGCAGTTACTCGGCGCAGGGTGGTAATGAGCAGTTCTTC. Amino acid sequence: CASSYSAQGGNEQFF.